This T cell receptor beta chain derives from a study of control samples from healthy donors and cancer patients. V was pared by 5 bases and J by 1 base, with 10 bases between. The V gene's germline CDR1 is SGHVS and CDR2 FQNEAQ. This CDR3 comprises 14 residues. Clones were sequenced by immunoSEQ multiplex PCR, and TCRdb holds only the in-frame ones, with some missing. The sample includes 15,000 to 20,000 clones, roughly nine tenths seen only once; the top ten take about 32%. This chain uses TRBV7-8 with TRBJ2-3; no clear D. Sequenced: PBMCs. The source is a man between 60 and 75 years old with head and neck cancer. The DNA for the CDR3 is TGTGCCAGCAGCCCCCTCCGGGGCACAGATACGCAGTATTTT. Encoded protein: CASSPLRGTDTQYF.